The clone carrying this T cell receptor (beta chain) appeared many times. Its antigen is undetermined. Unique molecular identifiers (one per individual cDNA molecule) were attached. A single record per CDR3 protein comes from TCRdb applying MiXCR to the 5' RACE reads. Altogether tens of thousands of distinct CDR3 sequences are present, around 3% being singletons, with the ten largest covering 0.72%. These data come from a study of early T cells in non-severe SARS-CoV-2 infection. On the study more broadly: Bulk RNA from unsorted whole blood was sequenced; chains were unpaired.

The CDR3 loop spans 16 amino acids. Trimming pared 3 bases from V and 0 bases from J, leaving 13 bases between. Notes on the study in general: VDJdb-based matching was biased toward anti-spike CD8 responses and missed private and CD4 specificities.

This clonotype was sampled from an adult who was a healthcare worker with PCR-confirmed SARS-CoV-2 infection or an uninfected control (not recorded which). The chain uses TRBV12-3 or TRBV12-4 and TRBJ2-3; D tentatively reads TRBD1 or TRBD2 (6 bases each). Material: whole blood. The CDR3 DNA sequence: TGTGCCAGCAGTTTTTACCAGGGGACTAGCACAGATACGCAGTATTTT. It codes for CASSFYQGTSTDTQYF.